These 2 T cell receptor beta chains came from one sample sequenced in a study of PD-L1 blockade in urothelial cancer. TCRdb keeps only in-frame clones here, not all; method: immunoSEQ multiplex PCR. The sample holds over 70,000 clones; roughly 83% are singletons and the top ten take around 8.1%. The time point here: peripheral blood 6 weeks after treatment start. The sequences come from PBMCs, collected around atezolizumab (anti-PD-L1) treatment. These receptors originate from a man between 65 and 85 years old with urothelial cancer.

This chain links TRBV18 with TRBJ2-7, with 8 bases identical to TRBD1. Per the germline V gene, CDR1 is KGHSH and CDR2 is LQKENI. The J segment lost 0 bases and the V segment lost 4 bases, leaving 5 bases of the junction unmatched. This CDR3 contains 15 residues. In DNA form, the CDR3 reads TGTGCCAGCTCACAGGGACAGGCGGACTCCTACGAGCAGTACTTC. Encoded protein: CASSQGQADSYEQYF.

This sequence joins TRBV28 and TRBJ1-3, with 7 positions matching TRBD1. The CDR3 length is 15 residues. With 5 bases clipped from V and 1 base from J, the junction kept 5 bases outside the gene matches. Per the germline V gene, CDR1 is MDHEN and CDR2 is SYDVKM. CDR3 nucleotides: TGTGCCAGCAGTGCTACAGGGGCTTCTGGAAACACCATATATTTT. This codes for CASSATGASGNTIYF.